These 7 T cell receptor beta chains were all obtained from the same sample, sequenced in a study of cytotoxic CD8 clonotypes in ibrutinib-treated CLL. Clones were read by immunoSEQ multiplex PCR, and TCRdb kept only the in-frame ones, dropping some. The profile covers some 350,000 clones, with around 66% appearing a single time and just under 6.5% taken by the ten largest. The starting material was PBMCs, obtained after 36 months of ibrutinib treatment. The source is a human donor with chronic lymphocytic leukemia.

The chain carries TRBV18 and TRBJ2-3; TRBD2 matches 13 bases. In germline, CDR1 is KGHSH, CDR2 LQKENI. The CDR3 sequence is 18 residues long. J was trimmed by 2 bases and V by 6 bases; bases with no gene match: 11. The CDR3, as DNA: TGTGCCAGCTCCGCGATCGGACTAGCGGGGGCCAACACAGATACGCAGTATTTT. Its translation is CASSAIGLAGANTDTQYF.

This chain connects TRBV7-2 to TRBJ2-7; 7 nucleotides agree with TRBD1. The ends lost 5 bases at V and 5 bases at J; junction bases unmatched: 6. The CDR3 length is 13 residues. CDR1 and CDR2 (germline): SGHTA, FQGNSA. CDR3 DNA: TGTGCCAGCAGCCTAGGGACAGCCAACGAGCAGTACTTC. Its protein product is CASSLGTANEQYF. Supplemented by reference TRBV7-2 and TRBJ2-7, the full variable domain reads GAGVSQSPSNKVTEKGKDVELRCDPISGHTALYWYRQSLGQGLEFLIYFQGNSAPDKSGLPSDRFSAERTGGSVSTLTIQRTQQEDSAVYLCASSLGTANEQYFGPGTRLTVT.

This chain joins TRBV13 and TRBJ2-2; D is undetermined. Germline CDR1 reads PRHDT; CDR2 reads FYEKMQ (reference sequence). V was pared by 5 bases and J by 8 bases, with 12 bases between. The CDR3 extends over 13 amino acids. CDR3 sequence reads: CASSPQLPGELFF. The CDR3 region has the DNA TGTGCCAGCAGCCCTCAACTCCCTGGGGAGCTGTTTTTT. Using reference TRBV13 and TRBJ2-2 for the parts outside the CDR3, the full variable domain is AAGVIQSPRHLIKEKRETATLKCYPIPRHDTVYWYQQGPGQDPQFLISFYEKMQSDKGSIPDRFSAQQFSDYHSELNMSSLELGDSALYFCASSPQLPGELFFGEGSRLTVL.

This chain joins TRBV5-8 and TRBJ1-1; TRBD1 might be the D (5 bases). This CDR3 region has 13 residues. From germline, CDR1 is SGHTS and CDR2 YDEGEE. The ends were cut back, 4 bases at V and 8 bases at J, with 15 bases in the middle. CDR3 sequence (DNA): TGTGCCAGCAGCCTTCGTGGGACGGCCGAAGCTTTCTTT. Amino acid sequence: CASSLRGTAEAFF.

CDR3: CASSVRGFNSPLHF. CDR3 nucleotide sequence: TGTGCCAGCAGCGTAAGGGGGTTTAATTCACCCCTCCACTTT. This sequence joins TRBV9 and TRBJ1-6, with D tentatively TRBD1 (6 bases). CDR1 SGDLS and CDR2 YYNGEE come from the germline V gene. Trimming removed 1 base at V and 6 bases at J, with 8 bases between. This CDR3 region has 14 residues.

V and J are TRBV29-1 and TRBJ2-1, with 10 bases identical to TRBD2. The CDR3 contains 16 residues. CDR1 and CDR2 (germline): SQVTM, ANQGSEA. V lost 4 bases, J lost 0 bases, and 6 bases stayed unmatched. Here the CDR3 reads CSVARTSGSSYNEQFF. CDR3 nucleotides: TGCAGCGTTGCCCGGACTAGCGGAAGCTCCTACAATGAGCAGTTCTTC.

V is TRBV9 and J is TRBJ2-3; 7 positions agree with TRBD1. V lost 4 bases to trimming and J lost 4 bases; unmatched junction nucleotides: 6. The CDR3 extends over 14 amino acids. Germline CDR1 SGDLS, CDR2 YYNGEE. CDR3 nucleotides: TGTGCCAGCAGCCCAGGACAGGACCCAGATACGCAGTATTTT. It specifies CASSPGQDPDTQYF.